Below, one T cell receptor (beta chain) is given with its context. The target antigen is unknown. The entry originates in a study of T cell responses to AZD1222 COVID-19 vaccine. Findings and caveats of the study: Clonal diversity may have been underestimated, and the donors were mostly white British, with more females than males.

The assay was immunoSEQ multiplex PCR, and TCRdb's table has in-frame clones only and misses some. The sample holds roughly 140,000 clones, just over 90% seen once. Trimming cost V 2 bases and J 4 bases, with 15 bases left between them. Germline values: CDR1 ENHRY, CDR2 SYGVKD. The CDR3 runs to 17 residues. This specimen consisted of peripheral blood, obtained on day 0 of AZD1222 vaccination. The sequence derives from an adult in good health. The V call is TRBV10-3, the J call TRBJ2-6; D may be TRBD1 or TRBD2 (7 bases each). The CDR3 DNA follows: TGTGCCATCAGTGAGCCTGGGGGGGACAGAGGGGCCAACGTCCTGACTTTC. Translation gives CAISEPGGDRGANVLTF.